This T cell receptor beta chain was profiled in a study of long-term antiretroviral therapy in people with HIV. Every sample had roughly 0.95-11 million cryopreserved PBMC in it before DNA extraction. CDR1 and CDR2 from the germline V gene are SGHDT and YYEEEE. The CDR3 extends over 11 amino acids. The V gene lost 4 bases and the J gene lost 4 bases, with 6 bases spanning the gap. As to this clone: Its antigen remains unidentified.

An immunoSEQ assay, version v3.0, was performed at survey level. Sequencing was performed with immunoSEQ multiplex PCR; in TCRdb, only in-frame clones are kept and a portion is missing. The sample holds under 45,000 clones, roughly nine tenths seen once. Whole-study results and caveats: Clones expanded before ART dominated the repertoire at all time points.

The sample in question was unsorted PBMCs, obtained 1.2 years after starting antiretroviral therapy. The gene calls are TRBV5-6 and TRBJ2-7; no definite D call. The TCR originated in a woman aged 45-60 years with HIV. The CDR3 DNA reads TGTGCCAGCAGCCGCCAATACGAGCAGTACTTC. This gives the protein CASSRQYEQYF.